The 10 T cell receptor beta chains reported below all come from one sample, sequenced in a study of post-analysis software for immune sequencing data. What these receptors recognize is not known. The library was made from cDNA and included unique molecular identifiers. TCRdb re-analysed the PCR reads in MiXCR, keeping a single row per CDR3 protein. Counted here are hundreds of thousands of distinct CDR3 sequences, 59% occurring once; the ten biggest clones make up around 10%. Findings and caveats of the study: Compared with controls, patients had more of 4 to 6 TRBV segments, including TRBV5-6, TRBV5-1 and TRBV20-1.

Sequences were obtained from blood. The receptors stem from a girl aged 2 to 9 with multiple sclerosis.

This rearrangement joins TRBV12-3 or TRBV12-4 to TRBJ1-1; 10 bases are a match to TRBD1. V trimming: 2 bases; J trimming: 3 bases; junction bases outside the gene matches: 3. The CDR3 is made up of 15 amino acids. CDR3 region: CASSLIGTGDTEAFF. In DNA form, the CDR3 reads TGTGCCAGCAGTTTAATAGGGACAGGGGACACTGAAGCTTTCTTT.

V is TRBV13 and J is TRBJ1-2; 11 nucleotides match TRBD1. Unmatched junction bases numbered 4, after V lost 5 bases and J lost 2 bases. This CDR3 is 15 amino acids long. The germline V gene has CDR1 PRHDT and CDR2 FYEKMQ (reference sequence). This CDR3 is CASSDGTGGNYGYTF. CDR3 nucleotides: TGTGCCAGCAGCGACGGGACAGGGGGAAACTATGGCTACACCTTC. Full variable domain (rest looked up from reference TRBV13 and TRBJ1-2): AAGVIQSPRHLIKEKRETATLKCYPIPRHDTVYWYQQGPGQDPQFLISFYEKMQSDKGSIPDRFSAQQFSDYHSELNMSSLELGDSALYFCASSDGTGGNYGYTFGSGTRLTVV.

The chain couples TRBV18 to TRBJ1-1, with 9 bases aligning to TRBD1. Trimming at V came to 3 bases and at J to 3 bases, leaving 8 bases not matched to a gene. Germline V gene data show CDR1 as KGHSH and CDR2 as LQKENI. CDR3 length: 16 residues. Written as DNA, the CDR3 is TGTGCCAGCTCACCTCAGGGACAGGGTGGGGACACTGAAGCTTTCTTT. Amino acids: CASSPQGQGGDTEAFF.

This clonotype has just a few counts. The chain joins TRBV4-1 to TRBJ2-1; 8 nucleotides align to TRBD2. The CDR3 is 16 residues long. CDR1 and CDR2 (germline): MGHRA, YSYEKL. The J segment lost 7 bases and the V segment lost 0 bases, leaving 8 bases of the junction unmatched. The CDR3: CASSQDDGRASNEQFF. The CDR3 DNA reads TGCGCCAGCAGCCAAGATGACGGGAGGGCCTCGAATGAGCAGTTCTTC.

The V and J genes are TRBV5-1 and TRBJ2-5; tentatively, D is TRBD1 (6 bases). Germline values: CDR1 SGHRS, CDR2 YFSETQ. Trimming took 8 bases from V and 3 from J, leaving 14 bases between them. This CDR3 is 13 amino acids long. Written as DNA, the CDR3 is TGCGCCAGTGGCAGGGGCGTTGAAGAGACCCAGTACTTC. Translated: CASGRGVEETQYF. The full variable domain, rest sourced from reference TRBV5-1 and TRBJ2-5, is KAGVTQTPRYLIKTRGQQVTLSCSPISGHRSVSWYQQTPGQGLQFLFEYFSETQRNKGNFPGRFSGRQFSNSRSEMNVSTLELGDSALYLCASGRGVEETQYFGPGTRLLVL.

This chain joins TRBV27 and TRBJ2-1; D call uncertain. Looked up from germline, CDR1 is MNHEY and CDR2 is SMNVEV (reference sequence). CDR3 length equals 12 residues. Deletions cut 5 bases from V and 3 bases from J, with 5 bases between. CDR3 sequence: CASSKGYNEQFF. The CDR3 DNA reads TGTGCCAGCAGTAAAGGCTACAATGAGCAGTTCTTC.

The chain carries TRBV29-1 and TRBJ1-1; 9 positions match TRBD1. This CDR3 comprises 15 residues. Germline V gives CDR1 SQVTM, CDR2 ANQGSEA. Unmatched junction bases numbered 10, after V lost 3 bases and J lost 5 bases. The CDR3, as DNA: TGCAGCGTTGAGGCCCCGGGACAGGGTGAAACTGAAGCTTTCTTT. This translates into CSVEAPGQGETEAFF.

This clonotype has a handful of counts. This chain joins TRBV20-1 and TRBJ2-7, with D unresolved. Germline CDR1 and CDR2: DFQATT and SNEGSKA (reference sequence). Trimming removed 7 bases from V and 3 bases from J, with 16 bases in between. There are 13 residues in the CDR3. CDR3 region: CSGRQAAFYEQYF. Written as DNA, the CDR3 is TGCAGTGGTCGGCAGGCGGCATTCTACGAGCAGTACTTC.

This chain joins TRBV3-1 and TRBJ2-1, with 9 bases that match TRBD2. CDR1 and CDR2 from the germline V gene are LGHDT and YNNKEL (reference sequence). There are 16 residues in the CDR3. Trimming at V came to 4 bases and at J to 6 bases, leaving 10 bases not matched to a gene. Written as DNA, the CDR3 is TGTGCCAGCAGCCCCTCCCCAGGACTAGCGAGCAATGAGCAGTTCTTC. Translated: CASSPSPGLASNEQFF.

The chain combines TRBV7-2 with TRBJ2-2; 7 positions match TRBD1. Germline lookup yields CDR1 SGHTA and CDR2 FQGNSA. After removal of 3 bases from V and 5 bases from J, the junction contained 3 bases not matched to a gene. The CDR3 sequence is 14 residues long. The CDR3 DNA follows: TGTGCCAGCAGCTTGGGACAGCAGACCGGGGAGCTGTTTTTT. Translated, it gives CASSLGQQTGELFF.